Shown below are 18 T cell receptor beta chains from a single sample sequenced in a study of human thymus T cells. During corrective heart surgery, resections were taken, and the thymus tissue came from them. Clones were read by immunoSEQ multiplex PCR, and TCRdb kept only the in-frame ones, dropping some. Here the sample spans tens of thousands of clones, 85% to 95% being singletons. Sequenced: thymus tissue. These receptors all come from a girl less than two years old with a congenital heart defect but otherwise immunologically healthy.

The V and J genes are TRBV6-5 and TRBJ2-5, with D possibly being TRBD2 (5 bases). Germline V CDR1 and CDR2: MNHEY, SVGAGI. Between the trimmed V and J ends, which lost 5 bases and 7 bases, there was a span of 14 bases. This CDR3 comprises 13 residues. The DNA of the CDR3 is TGTGCCAGCAGTCACACTAGTGAGGCGACCCAGTACTTC. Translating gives CASSHTSEATQYF.

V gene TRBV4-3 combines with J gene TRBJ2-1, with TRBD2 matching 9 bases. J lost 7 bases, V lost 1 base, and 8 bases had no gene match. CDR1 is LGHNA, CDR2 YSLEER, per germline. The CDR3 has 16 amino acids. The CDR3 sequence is CASSQAAGGPKNEQFF. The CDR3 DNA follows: TGCGCCAGCAGCCAAGCGGCGGGAGGGCCGAAGAATGAGCAGTTCTTC.

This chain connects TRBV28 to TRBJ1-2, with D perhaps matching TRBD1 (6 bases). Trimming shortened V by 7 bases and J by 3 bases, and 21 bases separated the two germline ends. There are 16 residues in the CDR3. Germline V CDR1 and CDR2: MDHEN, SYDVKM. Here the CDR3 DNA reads TGTGCCAGCACCGCCTTTCGGGCCGGGGGCCACTATGGCTACACCTTC. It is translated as CASTAFRAGGHYGYTF.

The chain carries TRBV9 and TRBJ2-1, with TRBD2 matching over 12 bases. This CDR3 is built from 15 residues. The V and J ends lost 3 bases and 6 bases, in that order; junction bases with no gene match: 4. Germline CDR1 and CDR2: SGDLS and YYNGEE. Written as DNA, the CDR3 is TGTGCCAGCAGCGCTAGCGGGAGGGAGGTCAATGAGCAGTTCTTC. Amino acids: CASSASGREVNEQFF.

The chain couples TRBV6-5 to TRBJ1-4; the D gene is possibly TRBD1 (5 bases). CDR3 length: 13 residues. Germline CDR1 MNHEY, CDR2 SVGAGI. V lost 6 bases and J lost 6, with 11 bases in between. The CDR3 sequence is CASSSDRDEKLFF. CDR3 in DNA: TGTGCCAGCAGCTCTGACAGAGATGAAAAACTGTTTTTT.

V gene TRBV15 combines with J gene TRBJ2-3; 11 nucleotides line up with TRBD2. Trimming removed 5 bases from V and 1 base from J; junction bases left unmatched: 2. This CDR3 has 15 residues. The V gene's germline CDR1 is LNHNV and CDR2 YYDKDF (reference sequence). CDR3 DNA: TGTGCCACCAGCGTACTAGCGGGAGGCACAGATACGCAGTATTTT. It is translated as CATSVLAGGTDTQYF.

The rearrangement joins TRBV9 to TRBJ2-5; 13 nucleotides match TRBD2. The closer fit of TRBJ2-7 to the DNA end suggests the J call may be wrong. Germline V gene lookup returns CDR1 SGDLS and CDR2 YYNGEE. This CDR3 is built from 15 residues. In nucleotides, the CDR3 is TGTGCCAGCAGCGCCCGGACTAGCGGGAGATCCGAGCAGTACTTC. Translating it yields CASSARTSGRSEQYF.

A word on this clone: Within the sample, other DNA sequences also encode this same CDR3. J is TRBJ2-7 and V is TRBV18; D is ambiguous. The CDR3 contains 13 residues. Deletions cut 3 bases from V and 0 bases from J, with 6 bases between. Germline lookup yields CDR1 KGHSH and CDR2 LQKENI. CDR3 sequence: CASSPGSSYEQYF. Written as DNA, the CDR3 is TGTGCCAGCTCACCGGGCAGCTCCTACGAGCAGTACTTC.

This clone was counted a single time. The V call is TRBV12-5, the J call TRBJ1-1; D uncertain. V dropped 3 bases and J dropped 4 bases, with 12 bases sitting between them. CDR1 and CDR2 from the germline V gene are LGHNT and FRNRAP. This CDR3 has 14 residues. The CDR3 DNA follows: TGTGCTAGTGGTTTCTCACACGAGGGCACTGAAGCTTTCTTT. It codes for CASGFSHEGTEAFF.

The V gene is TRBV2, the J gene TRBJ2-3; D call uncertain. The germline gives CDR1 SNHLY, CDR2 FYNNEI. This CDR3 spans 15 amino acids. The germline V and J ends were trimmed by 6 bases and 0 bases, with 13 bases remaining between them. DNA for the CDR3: TGTGCCAGCAGCGACTGGGCGACTAGCACAGATACGCAGTATTTT. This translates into CASSDWATSTDTQYF.

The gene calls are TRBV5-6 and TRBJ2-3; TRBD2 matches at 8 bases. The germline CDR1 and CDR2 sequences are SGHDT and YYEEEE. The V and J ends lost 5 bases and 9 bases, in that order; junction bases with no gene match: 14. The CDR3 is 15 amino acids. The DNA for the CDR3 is TGTGCCAGCAGTCGTTGGGCGGGGGGCACAGGAACGCAGTATTTT. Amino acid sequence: CASSRWAGGTGTQYF.

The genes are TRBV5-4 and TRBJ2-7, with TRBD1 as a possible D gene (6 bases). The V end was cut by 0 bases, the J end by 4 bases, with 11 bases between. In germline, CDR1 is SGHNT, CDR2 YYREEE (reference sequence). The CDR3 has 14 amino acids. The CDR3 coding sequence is TGTGCCAGCAGCTTGGCCCCCAGGGGTTACGAGCAGTACTTC. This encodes CASSLAPRGYEQYF.

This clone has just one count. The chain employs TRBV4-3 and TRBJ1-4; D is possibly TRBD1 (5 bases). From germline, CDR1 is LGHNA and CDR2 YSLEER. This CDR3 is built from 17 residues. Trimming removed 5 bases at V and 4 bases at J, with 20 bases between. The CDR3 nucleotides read TGCGCCAGCAGCTACCGGGACCCTGAGGCTGTTAATGAAAAACTGTTTTTT. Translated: CASSYRDPEAVNEKLFF.

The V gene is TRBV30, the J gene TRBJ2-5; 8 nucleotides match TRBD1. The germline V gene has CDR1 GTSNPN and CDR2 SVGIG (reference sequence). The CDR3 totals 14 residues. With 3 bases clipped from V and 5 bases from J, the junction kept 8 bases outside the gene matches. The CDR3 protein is CAWRDAGGRETQYF. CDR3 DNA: TGTGCCTGGAGGGACGCAGGGGGCCGGGAGACCCAGTACTTC.

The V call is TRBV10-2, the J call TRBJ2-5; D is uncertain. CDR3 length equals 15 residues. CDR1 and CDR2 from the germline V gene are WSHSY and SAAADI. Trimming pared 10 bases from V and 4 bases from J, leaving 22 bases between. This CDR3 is CAKGWGSSQRETQYF. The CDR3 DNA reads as TGCGCCAAAGGATGGGGAAGCTCCCAACGAGAGACCCAGTACTTC.

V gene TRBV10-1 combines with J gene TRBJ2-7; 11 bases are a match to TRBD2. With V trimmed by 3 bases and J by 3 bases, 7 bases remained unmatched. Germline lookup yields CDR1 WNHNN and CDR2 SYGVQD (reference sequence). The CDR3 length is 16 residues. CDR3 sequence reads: CASSETGTSGFYEQYF. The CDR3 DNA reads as TGCGCCAGCAGTGAAACCGGGACTAGCGGATTCTACGAGCAGTACTTC.

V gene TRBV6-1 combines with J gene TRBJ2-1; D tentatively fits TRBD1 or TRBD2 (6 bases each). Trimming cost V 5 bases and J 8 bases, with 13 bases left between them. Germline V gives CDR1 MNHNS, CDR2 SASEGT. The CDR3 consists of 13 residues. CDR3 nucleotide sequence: TGTGCCAGCAGTTTGAGGGGGGTCGATGAGCAGTTCTTC. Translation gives CASSLRGVDEQFF.

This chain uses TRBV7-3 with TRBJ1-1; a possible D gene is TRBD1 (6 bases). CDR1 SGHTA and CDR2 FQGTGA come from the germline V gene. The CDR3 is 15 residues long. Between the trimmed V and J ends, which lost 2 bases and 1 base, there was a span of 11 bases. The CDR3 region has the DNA TGTGCCAGCAGCTTACACAGGGCTGAGAACACTGAAGCTTTCTTT. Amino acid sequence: CASSLHRAENTEAFF.